This TCR beta chain comes out of a study of shared clonotypes between healthy human individuals. Here immunoSEQ multiplex PCR was the method, and the copy in TCRdb shows in-frame clones only, minus some. The table shows some 2,000,000 clones, with 90% to 97% occurring only once. CDR3 length: 15 amino acids. V gave up 3 bases and J gave up 2 bases, with 15 bases separating them. Material for sequencing was naive CD4+ T cells sorted from blood. Sample subset: CD45RA+ positively selected. The chain joins TRBV5-3 to TRBJ2-7; D remains ambiguous. TRBV5-3 is recorded as an ORF, its role being uncertain. The TCR sequence derives from a man aged 18-30 years in good health. This CDR3 is CARSSEPGRTYEQYF. The CDR3 nucleotides are TGTGCCAGAAGCTCAGAACCTGGACGGACCTACGAGCAGTACTTC.